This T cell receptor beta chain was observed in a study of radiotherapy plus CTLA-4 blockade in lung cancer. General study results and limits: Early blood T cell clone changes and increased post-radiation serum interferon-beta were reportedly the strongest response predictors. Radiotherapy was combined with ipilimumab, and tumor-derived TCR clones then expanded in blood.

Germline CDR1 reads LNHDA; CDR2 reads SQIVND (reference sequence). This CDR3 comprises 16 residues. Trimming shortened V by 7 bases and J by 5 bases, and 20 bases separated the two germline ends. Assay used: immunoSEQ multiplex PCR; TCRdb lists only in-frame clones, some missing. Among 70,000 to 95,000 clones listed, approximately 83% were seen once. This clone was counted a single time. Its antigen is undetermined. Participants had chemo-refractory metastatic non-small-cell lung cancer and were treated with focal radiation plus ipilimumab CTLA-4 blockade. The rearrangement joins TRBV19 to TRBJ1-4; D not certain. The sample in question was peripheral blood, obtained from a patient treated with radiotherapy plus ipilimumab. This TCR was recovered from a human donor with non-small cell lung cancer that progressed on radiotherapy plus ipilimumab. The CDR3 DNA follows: TGTGCCAGTAAACTTGGGGTGGGCAGCCCGAATGAAAAACTGTTTTTT. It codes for CASKLGVGSPNEKLFF.